This TCR beta chain stems from a study of T cell responses to AZD1222 COVID-19 vaccine. The protocol was immunoSEQ multiplex PCR, while the TCRdb copy is restricted to in-frame clones and leaves out a portion. The profile shows tens of thousands of clones, roughly 87% of them singletons. This CDR3 is 17 amino acids long. Between the trimmed V and J ends, which lost 5 bases and 0 bases, there was a span of 17 bases. The germline CDR1 and CDR2 sequences are SGHVS and FQNEAQ. This specimen was peripheral blood, taken on day 0 of AZD1222 vaccination. The origin of this receptor is an adult in good health. The chain carries TRBV7-8 and TRBJ1-3; D unclear. The CDR3 nucleotides are TGTGCCAGCAGCCCCATAAGCCCCCTTGGCTCTGGAAACACCATATATTTT. Translating gives CASSPISPLGSGNTIYF. Variable domain in full (rest from reference TRBV7-8 and TRBJ1-3): GAGVSQSPRYKVAKRGQDVALRCDPISGHVSLFWYQQALGQGPEFLTYFQNEAQLDKSGLPSDRFFAERPEGSVSTLKIQRTQQEDSAVYLCASSPISPLGSGNTIYFGEGSWLTVV.